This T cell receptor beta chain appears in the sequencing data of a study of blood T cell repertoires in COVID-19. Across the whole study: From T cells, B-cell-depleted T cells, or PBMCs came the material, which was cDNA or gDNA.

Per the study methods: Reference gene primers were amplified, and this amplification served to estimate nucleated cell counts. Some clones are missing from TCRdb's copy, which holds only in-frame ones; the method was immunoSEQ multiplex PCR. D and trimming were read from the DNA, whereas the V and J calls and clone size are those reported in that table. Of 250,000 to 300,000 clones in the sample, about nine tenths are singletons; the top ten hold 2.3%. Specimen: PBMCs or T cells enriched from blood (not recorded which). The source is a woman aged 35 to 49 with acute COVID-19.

CDR3 region: CASSQDYDRGNYGYTF. Here the CDR3 DNA reads TGTGCCAGCAGCCAAGATTACGACAGGGGGAACTATGGCTACACCTTC. The V gene is TRBV3-1 (or the pseudogene TRBV3-2), the J gene TRBJ1-2; TRBD1 matches 9 bases. Germline V gives CDR1 LGHDT, CDR2 YNNKEL (reference sequence). Trimming removed 0 bases from V and 2 bases from J; junction bases left unmatched: 4. The CDR3 is 16 amino acids.